This T cell receptor (beta chain) was observed in a study of blood T cell repertoires in COVID-19 (dated by TCRdb to the early 2020s). For context, the study as a whole: The collaborator samples originated in the United States, Italy and Spain and spanned the acute and convalescent phases of COVID-19. The material from the prospective study consisted of cDNA or gDNA derived from T cells, B-cell-depleted T cells, or PBMCs. Deeply sampled blood TCRbeta repertoires from subjects exposed to, actively infected with, or recovered from COVID-19 were included in the dataset. The repertoires were released in a freely available public database intended as a resource for research on the immune response to SARS-CoV-2. The samples were drawn from the first 160 participants of the ongoing ImmuneRACE study and from 1,254 subjects provided by 6 global collaborators. The sample metadata nearly always contained a de-identified subject ID, COVID-19 status, age in years and sex. Where available, HLA class I and class II types were obtained from metadata supplied by the sample provider rather than from assay-based typing. What the research found in general, with its limitations: The amount of clinical and demographic metadata varied by source and participant and was provided uncurated.

Each collaborating institution followed its own protocols to collect whole blood in K2EDTA tubes. Collaborator samples were shipped for TCRbeta analysis as frozen whole blood, isolated PBMCs, or DNA extracted from either sample type. In the case of this clone: There is no known antigen for this receptor. Base qualities were left out, and no much larger clone turns up one base away.

TCRbeta CDR3 regions were amplified from genomic DNA using the immunoSEQ Assay, a bias-controlled multiplex PCR. The published analysis was carried out like this. Nucleated cell counts per sample were estimated from amplification of reference gene primers within the assay. To quantify the absolute abundance of each unique TCRbeta CDR3 rearrangement, sequence reads were collapsed and filtered. Productive Simpson clonality was computed per sample as the square root of Simpson's diversity index over productive rearrangements. The table comes from immuneACCESS by way of TCRdb, which keeps in-frame sequences with V and J called. Part of the clones is missing from these tables; in studies checked, under half for an unresolved V gene and the rest for unknown reasons. The V and J calls and clone size come from that table; D and trimming were worked out from the DNA. The sample profile shows about 83,000 clones; around 90% of them were found once. The ten largest account for about 2.9% of the sample.

The CDR3 sequence holds 12 residues, the cysteine and phenylalanine included. Of all the DNA, just the CDR3 is kept, 36 bases in frame from base 1. Per the germline V gene, SGHTS is the CDR1 and YDEGEE is the CDR2. V sheds 0 bases and J sheds 7 bases, leaving 7 bases between their ends. The receptor was isolated from a woman between 50 and 59 years old with active or convalescent COVID-19. The sequenced sample consisted of peripheral blood. The chain is encoded by TRBV5-8 joined to TRBJ1-1, with TRBD1 tentatively as D gene (5 bases match). CDR3 sequence: CASSLGQIEAFF. Here is the DNA: TGTGCCAGCAGCTTGGGACAGATTGAAGCTTTCTTT.